Presented here are 3 T cell receptor beta chains from one specimen sequenced in a study of T cells after somatic rescue of genetic block (dated by TCRdb to the early 2020s). Library preparation was by the immunoSEQ multiplex PCR assay. TCRdb stores this immuneACCESS table with in-frame sequences only. Part of the clones is absent; in the studies checked, under half of the shortfall reflects unresolved V genes, and no reason is known for the rest. The sample contains 14,000 to 15,000 clones, about 70% of them found a single time. Of the sample, 14% is held by the ten largest clones. The sequenced sample consisted of peripheral blood mononuclear cells (PBMCs). Receptor source: a boy aged 5 to 17.

The J gene is TRBJ2-1, the V gene TRBV5-1, with a weak D call TRBD2 (5 bases). Trimming stripped 4 bases from V and 7 bases from J, with 18 bases between. The CDR3 consists of 15 residues. CDR1 SGHRS and CDR2 YFSETQ come from the germline V gene. Written as DNA, the CDR3 is TGCGCCAGCAGCGGGAGCTGGAGAGAGTGGAATGAGCAGTTCTTC. This gives the protein CASSGSWREWNEQFF. The full variable domain, rest sourced from reference TRBV5-1 and TRBJ2-1, is KAGVTQTPRYLIKTRGQQVTLSCSPISGHRSVSWYQQTPGQGLQFLFEYFSETQRNKGNFPGRFSGRQFSNSRSEMNVSTLELGDSALYLCASSGSWREWNEQFFGPGTRLTVL.

This clone has just a few counts. This chain uses TRBV5-1 with TRBJ2-2; no reliable D call. The germline V gene has CDR1 SGHRS and CDR2 YFSETQ. The CDR3 is made up of 14 amino acids. V lost 3 bases and J lost 3, with 9 bases in between. Written as DNA, the CDR3 is TGCGCCAGCAGCTCCCGACGGTACACCGGGGAGCTGTTTTTT. It encodes CASSSRRYTGELFF.

This clone is medium-sized by share. The chain employs TRBV13 and TRBJ2-7, with a tentative D call TRBD2 (5 bases). Germline V gene sequence: CDR1 PRHDT, CDR2 FYEKMQ (reference sequence). The CDR3 covers 12 residues. V shed 1 base and J shed 6 bases, with 7 bases lying between them. CDR3 residues: CASSLERSEQYF. CDR3 nucleotide sequence: TGTGCCAGCAGCTTAGAGCGGTCCGAGCAGTACTTC.